This TCR beta chain was sequenced for a study of T cell responses to AZD1222 COVID-19 vaccine. Study-wide results and caveats: Reports say nearly half of spike-specific TCRs go after unmutated variant regions. Elevations in Spike-specific TCR breadth and depth followed administration of two AZD1222 doses.

This clone was recorded once. The antigen is not known. Investigators merged groups given second doses at roughly 4 or roughly 12 weeks. Produced via immunoSEQ multiplex PCR; TCRdb's table is partial and in-frame only. This sample has roughly 110,000 clones; 87% occur once, and the top ten carry 4.5% to 5.5%. This CDR3 is 15 amino acids long. Germline V gene lookup returns CDR1 LNHDA and CDR2 SQIVND (reference sequence). V lost 5 bases, J lost 5 bases, and 8 bases stayed unmatched. The source material was peripheral blood, sampled 28 days after the second AZD1222 dose. The clonotype was recovered from an adult who received the AZD1222 COVID-19 vaccine. The chain combines TRBV19 with TRBJ1-2; 10 nucleotides match TRBD1. CDR3 coding DNA: TGTGCCAGTAGTCTCGACAGGGGGCGAGGGTATGGCTACACCTTC. Amino acids: CASSLDRGRGYGYTF. Full variable domain (outside the CDR3, taken from reference TRBV19 and TRBJ1-2): DGGITQSPKYLFRKEGQNVTLSCEQNLNHDAMYWYRQDPGQGLRLIYYSQIVNDFQKGDIAEGYSVSREKKESFPLTVTSAQKNPTAFYLCASSLDRGRGYGYTFGSGTRLTVV.